This TCR beta chain was identified in a study of T-cell memory formation after mild COVID-19. In the study overall: TCR clusters were mostly confined to one donor each. Notes on the study in general: Some clones that responded were present in memory (sampled pre-infection), which suggests cross-reactive memory joined.

This clonotype was seen ten or more times. Its specificity is unknown. Germline CDR1 is KGHDR and CDR2 is SFDVKD. V shed 3 bases, J shed 3 bases, and the junction held 9 bases outside the gene matches. The CDR3 consists of 16 residues. After 5'RACE with constant-segment primers, TCR alpha and TCR beta cDNA libraries carrying sample barcodes and UMIs were obtained. Using its own MiXCR run on the 5' RACE reads, TCRdb lists one record per CDR3 protein. Of over 350,000 distinct CDR3 sequences listed, roughly a quarter are singletons. Sequencing was performed on PBMCs or a T cell subset sorted from them (not recorded which). V usage is TRBV24-1 and J usage is TRBJ1-2; 7 nucleotides line up with TRBD1. The source is an adult woman who had mild COVID-19 (a few samples of this study predate the infection). Cell type and time point are not known. The CDR3 reads CATSDHGTASYYGYTF. Here the CDR3 DNA reads TGTGCCACCAGTGATCACGGGACAGCCTCCTACTATGGCTACACCTTC.